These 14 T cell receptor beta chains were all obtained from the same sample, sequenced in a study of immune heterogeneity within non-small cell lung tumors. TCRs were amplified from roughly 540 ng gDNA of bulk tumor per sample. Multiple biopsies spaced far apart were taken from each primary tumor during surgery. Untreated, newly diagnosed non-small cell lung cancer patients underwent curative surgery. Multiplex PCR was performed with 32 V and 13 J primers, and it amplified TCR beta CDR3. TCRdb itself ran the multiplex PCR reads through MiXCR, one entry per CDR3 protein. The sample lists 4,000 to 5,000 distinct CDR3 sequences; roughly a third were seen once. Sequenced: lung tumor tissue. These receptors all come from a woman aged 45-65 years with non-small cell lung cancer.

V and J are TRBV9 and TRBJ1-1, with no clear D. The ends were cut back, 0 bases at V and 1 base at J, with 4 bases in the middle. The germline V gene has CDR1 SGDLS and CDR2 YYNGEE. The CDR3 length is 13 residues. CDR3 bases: TGTGCCAGCAGCGTAGGGTGGAACACTGAAGCTTTCTTT. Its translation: CASSVGWNTEAFF.

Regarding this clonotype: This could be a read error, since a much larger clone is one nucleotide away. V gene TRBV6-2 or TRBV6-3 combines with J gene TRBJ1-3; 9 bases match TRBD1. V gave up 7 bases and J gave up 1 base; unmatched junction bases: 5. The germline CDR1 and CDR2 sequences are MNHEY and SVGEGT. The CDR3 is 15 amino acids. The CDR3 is CASIDRGISGNTIYF. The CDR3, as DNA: TGTGCCAGCATCGACAGGGGGATATCTGGAAACACCATATATTTT.

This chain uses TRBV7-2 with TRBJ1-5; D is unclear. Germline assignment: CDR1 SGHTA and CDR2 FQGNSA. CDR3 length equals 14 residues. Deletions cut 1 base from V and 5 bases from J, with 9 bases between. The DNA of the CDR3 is TGTGCCAGCAGCTTAGATGCGGTGGATCAGCCCCAGCATTTT. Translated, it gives CASSLDAVDQPQHF.

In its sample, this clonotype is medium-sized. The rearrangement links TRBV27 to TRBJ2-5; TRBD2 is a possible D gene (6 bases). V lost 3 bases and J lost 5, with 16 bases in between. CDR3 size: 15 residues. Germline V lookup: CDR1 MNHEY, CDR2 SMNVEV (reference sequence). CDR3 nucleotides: TGTGCCAGCAGTTTTACCGGGACTGGAGAGGAGACCCAGTACTTC. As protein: CASSFTGTGEETQYF.

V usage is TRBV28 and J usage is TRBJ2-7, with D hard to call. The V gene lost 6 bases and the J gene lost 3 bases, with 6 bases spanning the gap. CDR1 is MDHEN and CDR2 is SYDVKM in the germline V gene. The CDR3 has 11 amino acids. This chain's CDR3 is CASRRGYEQYF. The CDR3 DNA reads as TGTGCCAGCAGACGAGGCTACGAGCAGTACTTC.

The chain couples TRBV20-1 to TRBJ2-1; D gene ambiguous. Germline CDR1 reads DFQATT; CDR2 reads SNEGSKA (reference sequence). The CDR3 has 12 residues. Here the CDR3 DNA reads TGCATTGCCCCTAAACTGAGTAATGAGCAGTTCTTC. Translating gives CIAPKLSNEQFF.

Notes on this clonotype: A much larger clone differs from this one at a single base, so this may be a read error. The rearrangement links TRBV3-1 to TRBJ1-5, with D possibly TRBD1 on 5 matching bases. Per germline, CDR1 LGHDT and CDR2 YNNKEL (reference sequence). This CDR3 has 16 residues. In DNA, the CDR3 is TGTGCCATCAGCCAAGGGTCTCCCAGGGGCAATCAGCCCCAGCATTTT. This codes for CAISQGSPRGNQPQHF.

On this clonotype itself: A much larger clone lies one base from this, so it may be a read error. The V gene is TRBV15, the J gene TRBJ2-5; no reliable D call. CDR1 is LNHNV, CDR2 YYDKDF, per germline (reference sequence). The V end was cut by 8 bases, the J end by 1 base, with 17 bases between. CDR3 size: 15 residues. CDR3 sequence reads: CATYNRHTIQETQYF. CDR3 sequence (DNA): TGTGCCACCTACAATAGACACACAATCCAAGAGACCCAGTACTTC.

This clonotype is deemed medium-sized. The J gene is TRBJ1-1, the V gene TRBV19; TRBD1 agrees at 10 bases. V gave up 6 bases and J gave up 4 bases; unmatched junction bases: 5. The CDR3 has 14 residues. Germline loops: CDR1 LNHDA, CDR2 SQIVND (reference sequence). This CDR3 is CASSDRGQGTEAFF. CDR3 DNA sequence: TGTGCCAGTAGCGACAGGGGGCAAGGCACTGAAGCTTTCTTT. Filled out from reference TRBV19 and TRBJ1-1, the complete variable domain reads DGGITQSPKYLFRKEGQNVTLSCEQNLNHDAMYWYRQDPGQGLRLIYYSQIVNDFQKGDIAEGYSVSREKKESFPLTVTSAQKNPTAFYLCASSDRGQGTEAFFGQGTRLTVV.

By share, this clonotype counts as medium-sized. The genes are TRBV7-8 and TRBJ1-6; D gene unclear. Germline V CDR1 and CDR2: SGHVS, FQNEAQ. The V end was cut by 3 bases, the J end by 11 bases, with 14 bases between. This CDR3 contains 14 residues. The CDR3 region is CASSLGSGNPPLHF. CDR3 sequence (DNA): TGTGCCAGCAGCTTGGGGTCCGGCAACCCACCCCTCCACTTT.

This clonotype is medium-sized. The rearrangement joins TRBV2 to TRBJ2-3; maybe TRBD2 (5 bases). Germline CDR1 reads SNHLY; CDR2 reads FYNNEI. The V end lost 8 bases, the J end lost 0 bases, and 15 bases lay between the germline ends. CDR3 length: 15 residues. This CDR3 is CASGPLASSTDTQYF. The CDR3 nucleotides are TGTGCCAGCGGCCCCTTAGCGTCCAGCACAGATACGCAGTATTTT.

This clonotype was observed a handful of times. CDR3 loop: CSDSYGYTF. The CDR3 DNA sequence: TGCAGCGACTCCTACGGCTACACCTTC. The rearrangement joins TRBV29-1 to TRBJ1-2; D unclear. The CDR3 covers 9 residues. V was trimmed by 7 bases and J by 8 bases, leaving 8 bases between them. Germline V lookup: CDR1 SQVTM, CDR2 ANQGSEA.

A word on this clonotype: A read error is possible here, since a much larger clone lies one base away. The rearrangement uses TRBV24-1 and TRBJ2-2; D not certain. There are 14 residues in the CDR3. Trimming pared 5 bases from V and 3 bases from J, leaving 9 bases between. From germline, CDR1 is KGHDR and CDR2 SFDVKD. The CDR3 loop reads CATSAEPDTGELFF. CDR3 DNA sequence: TGTGCCACCAGTGCGGAACCGGACACCGGGGAGCTGTTTTTT.

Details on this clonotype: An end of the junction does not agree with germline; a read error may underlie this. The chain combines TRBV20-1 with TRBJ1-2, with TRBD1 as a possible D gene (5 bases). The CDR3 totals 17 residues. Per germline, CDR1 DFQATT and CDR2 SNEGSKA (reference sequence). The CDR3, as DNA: TGCAGTGCTCTCGAGGGGCAGGGCGTTGGGCCCCTCTATGGCTTCACCTTC. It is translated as CSALEGQGVGPLYGFTF.